This TCR beta chain was recorded in a study of shared clonotypes between healthy human individuals. About this clone itself: Its antigen is undetermined.

TCRdb keeps only in-frame clones here, not all; method: immunoSEQ multiplex PCR. The sample has fewer than 700,000 clones; roughly 95% are singletons. As defined, naive CD8 cells were CD45RO-negative and positively selected for CCR7, with terminally differentiated effector memory CD45RA+ cells excluded. Adults of Caucasian background living in Nashville, Tennessee made up all donors. Germline V lookup: CDR1 SNHLY, CDR2 FYNNEI. V lost 3 bases and J lost 3, with 9 bases in between. The CDR3 loop spans 13 amino acids. Study-wide results and caveats: The study generally estimated greater richness for naive than memory subsets. Depth was large, yet rarefaction showed that sorted-subset sequencing was incomplete.

The sequence was obtained from a woman aged 25 to 39 in good health. Sequenced: naive CD8+ T cells sorted from blood. The chain links TRBV2 to TRBJ2-7, with unresolved D. The CDR3 region has the DNA TGTGCCAGCAGTGATCGGCCCAACTACGAGCAGTACTTC. It yields the protein CASSDRPNYEQYF.